Sequencing of this TCR beta chain was carried out in a study of early T cells in non-severe SARS-CoV-2 infection. Overall study context: From unsorted whole blood, bulk RNA was sequenced, and the chains remained unpaired.

Overall study results and limits: Matches to VDJdb favored anti-spike CD8 responses and missed private and CD4 specificities.

This clonotype has just a few counts. Its antigen remains unidentified. A single record per CDR3 protein comes from TCRdb applying MiXCR to the 5' RACE reads. The sample holds more than 70,000 distinct CDR3 sequences; about 11% are singletons and the top ten take about 11%. The CDR3 is made up of 12 amino acids. The V gene's germline CDR1 is DFQATT and CDR2 SNEGSKA (reference sequence). Trimming shortened V by 1 base and J by 9 bases, and 10 bases separated the two germline ends. The sample in question was whole blood, obtained at baseline. The receptor was derived from an adult who was a healthcare worker with PCR-confirmed SARS-CoV-2 infection or an uninfected control (not recorded which). The V call is TRBV20-1, the J call TRBJ2-1, with D tentatively TRBD2 (6 bases). The CDR3, as DNA: TGCAGTGCTAGAGGAATGGGAGGTGAGCAGTTCTTC. Residues: CSARGMGGEQFF.